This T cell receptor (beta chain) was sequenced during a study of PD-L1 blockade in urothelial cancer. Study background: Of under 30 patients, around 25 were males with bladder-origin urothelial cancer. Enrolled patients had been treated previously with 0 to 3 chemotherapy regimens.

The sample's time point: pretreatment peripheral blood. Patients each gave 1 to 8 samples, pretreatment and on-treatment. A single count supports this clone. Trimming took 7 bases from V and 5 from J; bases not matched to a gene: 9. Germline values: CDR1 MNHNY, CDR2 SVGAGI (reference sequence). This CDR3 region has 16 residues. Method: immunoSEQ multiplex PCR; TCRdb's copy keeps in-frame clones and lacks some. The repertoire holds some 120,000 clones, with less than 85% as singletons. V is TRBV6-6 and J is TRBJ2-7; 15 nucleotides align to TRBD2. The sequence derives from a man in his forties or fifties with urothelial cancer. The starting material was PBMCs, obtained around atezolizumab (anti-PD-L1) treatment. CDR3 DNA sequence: TGTGCCAGCAACTCACATGGGACTAGCGGGAGGAACGAGCAGTACTTC. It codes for CASNSHGTSGRNEQYF.